This entry concerns a single T cell receptor (beta chain). Its antigen is undetermined. Produced via immunoSEQ multiplex PCR; TCRdb's table is partial and in-frame only. The sample records approximately 110,000 clones, around 90% being singletons. This record belongs to a study of T cell responses to AZD1222 COVID-19 vaccine. Regarding the study as a whole: Spike-spanning, vaccine-associated CD4 TCRs were dominant at 160-218 and 743-854. Spike-specific TCR repertoires showed rising breadth and depth after two AZD1222 doses. Clonal diversity was possibly underestimated; the donors were predominantly white British and more often female. Only a handful of AZD1222 recipients, more than 5 in all, had baseline seropositivity.

The CDR3 is 16 residues long. Germline-derived CDR1 and CDR2 are LGHNA and YNFKEQ. The ends lost 0 bases at V and 4 bases at J; junction bases unmatched: 8. The clonotype comes from an adult in good health. The sequencing here drew on peripheral blood, taken on day 0 of MenACWY control vaccination. The chain joins TRBV4-2 to TRBJ2-7, with 8 bases fitting TRBD1. The CDR3: CASSQEPSGQGYEQYF. CDR3 sequence (DNA): TGTGCCAGCAGCCAAGAACCAAGCGGACAGGGATACGAGCAGTACTTC.